Listed below are T cell receptor beta chains from one sample, sequenced in a study of cytomegalovirus exposure and HLA in healthy donors. The repertoire was sequenced with immunoSEQ multiplex PCR; TCRdb's copy has only in-frame clones and lacks some. The table for this sample gives around 70,000 clones. The sample taken for sequencing was PBMCs. All receptors derive from a man in his forties in good health and CMV-seronegative. Each CDR3 is given with its conserved first and last residue. A D gene is named only where the DNA matches it firmly.

TRBJ2-3	TRBD1	TRBV5-1	TGCGCCAGCAGCGGAGACAGGGTTATCACAGATACGCAGTATTTT	CASSGDRVITDTQYF
TRBJ1-1	TRBD1	TRBV19	TGTGCCAGTAGTGTTCGCGGGACAGTGAACACTGAAGCTTTCTTT	CASSVRGTVNTEAFF
TRBJ1-1	TRBD1	TRBV30	TGTGCCTGGAGAAACCCAGACAGGGGCAAGGCTTTCTTT	CAWRNPDRGKAFF
TRBJ1-1	.	TRBV6-5	TGTGCCAGCAGCAGAGGTCACGGTGAAGCTTTCTTT	CASSRGHGEAFF
TRBJ2-7	TRBD2	TRBV28	TGTGCCAGCAGTTTTTATTACGATGCGGGAGCCCCCTACGAGCAGTACTTC	CASSFYYDAGAPYEQYF
TRBJ2-7	.	TRBV25-1	TGTGCCAGCAGTGAGACCGGGTGGACTTCCTACGAGCAGTACTTC	CASSETGWTSYEQYF
TRBJ1-1	TRBD1	TRBV5-1	TGCGCCAGCAGCTTGGAAAGGGACAGCTTTGAAGCTTTCTTT	CASSLERDSFEAFF
TRBJ1-5	TRBD1	TRBV7-2	TGTGCCAGCAGTCGTGAGGGACAGCTTGATCAGCCCCAGCATTTT	CASSREGQLDQPQHF
TRBJ1-2	TRBD1	TRBV28	TGTGCCAGCCGAGAACAGGGGGCATCGAGCTATGGCTACACCTTC	CASREQGASSYGYTF
TRBJ1-6	TRBD1	TRBV6-5	TGTGCCAGCAGAACGGACAGGGGCCGGAATTCACCCCTCCACTTT	CASRTDRGRNSPLHF
TRBJ1-2	.	TRBV14	TGTGCCAGCAGCCAAGATAGATATCAGGGCACCTATGGCTACACCTTC	CASSQDRYQGTYGYTF
TRBJ2-1	.	TRBV6-5	TGTGCCAGCAGTTACACGGGGAAGCGGCAGTTCTTC	CASSYTGKRQFF
TRBJ2-2	.	TRBV30	TGTGCCTTTGGGACTACCGGGGAGCTGTTTTTT	CAFGTTGELFF
TRBJ2-1	.	TRBV4-1	TGCGCCAGCAGCCAAGACCCAGGGGGGCACAATGAGCAGTTCTTC	CASSQDPGGHNEQFF
TRBJ1-2	.	TRBV7-2	TGTGCCAGCAGCTGGGCGGACAGCTATGGCTACACCTTC	CASSWADSYGYTF
TRBJ1-5	.	TRBV7-2	TGTGCCAGCAGCTTAGTAAGGGGGCAGCCCCAGCATTTT	CASSLVRGQPQHF
TRBJ2-7	TRBD1	TRBV28	TGTGCCAGCAGTTTTACCGGGACAGGGGGCTACGAGCAGTACTTC	CASSFTGTGGYEQYF
TRBJ2-7	.	TRBV5-6	TGTGCCAGCAGCCTGCTATCATCCTCCTACGAGCAGTACTTC	CASSLLSSSYEQYF
TRBJ1-1	TRBD1	TRBV27	TGTGCCAGCAGTTTATGGACAGGGGGACTGAACACTGAAGCTTTCTTT	CASSLWTGGLNTEAFF
TRBJ2-5	TRBD1	TRBV4-3	TGCGCCAGCAGCACCCGACAGGGCCCTCAAGAGACCCAGTACTTC	CASSTRQGPQETQYF
TRBJ1-2	.	TRBV7-9	TGTGCCAGCAGCGGAGAGGCGTATAACTATGGCTACACCTTC	CASSGEAYNYGYTF
TRBJ1-6	TRBD1	TRBV6-5	TGTGCCAGCAGGGCAGGGACAGGTTCACCCCTCCACTTT	CASRAGTGSPLHF
TRBJ2-5	TRBD2	TRBV15	TGTGCCACCAGCAGAGAACGCGGGACTACAAAAGAGACCCAGTACTTC	CATSRERGTTKETQYF
TRBJ2-2	TRBD2	TRBV11-1	TGTGCCAGCAGCAGCGGGGGGGCGACCACCGGGGAGCTGTTTTTT	CASSSGGATTGELFF
TRBJ1-1	TRBD1	TRBV28	TGTGCCAGCAGCGCCCACACTCAGGGGGCGGAAGCTTTCTTT	CASSAHTQGAEAFF
TRBJ2-7	TRBD1	TRBV5-6	TGTGCCAGCAGCTGGGGGACAGGGGACGAGCAGTACTTC	CASSWGTGDEQYF
TRBJ2-7	TRBD2	TRBV7-2	TGTGCCAGCATTCCGAACGGGGCGGGGGGGATAACCTACGAGCAGTACTTC	CASIPNGAGGITYEQYF
TRBJ1-5	.	TRBV28	TGTGCCAGCAGCGGTCAGCCCCAGCATTTT	CASSGQPQHF
TRBJ1-1	.	TRBV5-8	TGTGCCAGCAGCCGGGGGGAGAGTGGGAACACTGAAGCTTTCTTT	CASSRGESGNTEAFF
TRBJ1-3	TRBD1	TRBV6-4	TGTGCCAGCAGTCGACAGGGGGCGCGGGGAAACACCATATATTTT	CASSRQGARGNTIYF
TRBJ2-1	.	TRBV7-9	TGTGCCAGCAGCTTAGATCAGGTTCTAAACAATGAGCAGTTCTTC	CASSLDQVLNNEQFF
TRBJ1-2	.	TRBV14	TGTGCCAGCAGCCAAGACTTGGACGGACAAAGGGGCTACACCTTC	CASSQDLDGQRGYTF
TRBJ2-7	.	TRBV10-3	TGTGCCATCAGTGAGGGGACAAAGAGAGACTACGAGCAGTACTTC	CAISEGTKRDYEQYF
TRBJ2-3	.	TRBV19	TGTGCCAGTAGAGGACCGGGGACAGATACGCAGTATTTT	CASRGPGTDTQYF
TRBJ1-1	.	TRBV7-8	TGTGCCAGCAGCTTAGGAATACAGGGTCCCAACACTGAAGCTTTCTTT	CASSLGIQGPNTEAFF
TRBJ1-2	.	TRBV4-3	TGCGCCAGCACTCCGAGGAGGGGCTATGGCTACACCTTC	CASTPRRGYGYTF
TRBJ2-5	TRBD2	TRBV4-1	TGCGCCAGCAGCACGCCCGGTGGTAGCGGGGCCCAAGAGACCCAGTACTTC	CASSTPGGSGAQETQYF
TRBJ2-7	TRBD2	TRBV5-5	TGTGCCAGCAGCCCGTCTCCCACTAGCGGGGGAACGGGAAAGTCCTACGAGCAGTACTTC	CASSPSPTSGGTGKSYEQYF
TRBJ1-4	TRBD1	TRBV5-1	TGCGCCAGCAGCTCCGGACAGGGCGCAACTAATGAAAAACTGTTTTTT	CASSSGQGATNEKLFF
TRBJ2-7	.	TRBV7-6	TGTGCCAGCAGCAAGATGACGGGGGACGAGCAGTACTTC	CASSKMTGDEQYF
TRBJ2-1	TRBD1	TRBV18	TGTGCCAGCTCTCGGGACAGGGGTGACGATGAGCAGTTCTTC	CASSRDRGDDEQFF
TRBJ1-1	.	TRBV4-3	TGCGCCAGCAGGGAGGACAGCGCAGGAACTGAAGCTTTCTTT	CASREDSAGTEAFF
TRBJ2-7	.	TRBV11-3	TGTGCCAGCAGCCCCAACAGGGTGAGTTACGAGCAGTACTTC	CASSPNRVSYEQYF
TRBJ2-7	.	TRBV30	TGTGCCTGGAGTGTATGGGGAGGTTCCGCGGGCTACGAGCAGTACTTC	CAWSVWGGSAGYEQYF
TRBJ1-5	TRBD1	TRBV5-1	TGCGCCAGCAGCTTGGACGGGACAGGGGGCTTCTATCAGCCCCAGCATTTT	CASSLDGTGGFYQPQHF
TRBJ2-7	TRBD2	TRBV13	TGTGCCAGCAGCTTATATCGCGGGAGGTTTCACGAGCAGTACTTC	CASSLYRGRFHEQYF
TRBJ1-4	.	TRBV11-2	TGTGCCAGCAGCTATACAGGGGAAAAACTGTTTTTT	CASSYTGEKLFF
TRBJ2-7	TRBD2	TRBV7-2	TGTGCCAGCAGCCAGGGACTAGCGGGGTTCTCCTACGAGCAGTACTTC	CASSQGLAGFSYEQYF
TRBJ2-6	.	TRBV5-6	TGTGCCAGCAGCCCTTGGACTAATGGGGCCAACGTCCTGACTTTC	CASSPWTNGANVLTF
TRBJ2-1	TRBD2	TRBV5-4	TGTGCCAGCAGCTTTAGCGGGGGGGCTCATGAGCAGTTCTTC	CASSFSGGAHEQFF
TRBJ2-7	.	TRBV7-2	TGTGCCAGCAGCCCTCGACATGGGGCTCGCGAGCAGTACTTC	CASSPRHGAREQYF
TRBJ1-1	TRBD1	TRBV5-8	TGTGCCAGCAGCCGGACAGGGAGGGACACTGAAGCTTTCTTT	CASSRTGRDTEAFF
TRBJ1-1	.	TRBV29-1	TGCAGCGTTGCTCAGGGCACAAACACTGAAGCTTTCTTT	CSVAQGTNTEAFF
TRBJ2-7	TRBD1	TRBV30	TGTGCCTGGAGTGCACCATACAGGGGTTTGAGCGACGAGCAGTACTTC	CAWSAPYRGLSDEQYF
TRBJ2-1	TRBD2	TRBV30	TGTGCCGTCAAACCCGGGACTAGCGGTTACAATGAGCAGTTCTTC	CAVKPGTSGYNEQFF
TRBJ2-1	TRBD2	TRBV18	TGTGCCAGCTCACCGATTAGCGGGGGGGCCGGTCATGAGCAGTTCTTC	CASSPISGGAGHEQFF